Described below is a single T cell receptor beta chain sequence and its context. This clonotype was seen repeatedly, ten times or more. This receptor's antigen is unknown. Base qualities are not recorded, but no much larger clone differs from it by a single base. The data were obtained in a study of breast tumors, draining lymph nodes, adjacent tissues (TCRdb year 2016). Concerning the study at large: Breast cancer patients provided tumor, adjacent nontumor tissue and axillary lymph nodes, and the study compared the TCR beta repertoires across these three sources. In human breast cancer, the study set out to assess how tumor, surrounding tissue and draining lymph node repertoires relate to one another and whether T cells might be exchanged between them. Beyond this particular receptor, the publication reports: The conclusion that tumor T cells originate in lymph nodes was framed as consistent with a hypothesis rather than directly demonstrated. A scenario in which most tumor T cells derive from the lymph node and then expand within tumor tissue was judged to be consistent with the data. Tumor and nontumor tissue repertoires were significantly more similar in luminal-like than in basal-like breast cancer. T-cell repertoire diversity in tumors was found to be lower than in lymph nodes but higher than in nontumor tissue, and preferential V and J gene usage was observed.

For sequencing, an Illumina HiSeq 2000 was employed. TCR beta chain libraries were generated by multiplex PCR amplification. High-throughput sequencing was used to analyze the amplified TCR beta chain products. TCRdb itself trimmed the public reads at Q25 with fastp, ran MiXCR and retained productive beta chains. Duplicate CDR3 protein sequences are folded into a single record with the most common DNA and genes. Here the sample has approximately 300,000 distinct CDR3 sequences; more than 30% occur a single time. The biggest ten clones account for around 1.1% of the sample. The lymph node samples were taken from the axillary draining lymph nodes of breast cancer patients. The CDR3 runs 14 residues from the cysteine to the phenylalanine. Only the CDR3 part of the read is kept: 42 bases, read in frame from the first base. The junction shows trimming of 6 bases on V and 0 bases on J, plus 8 bases between the germline ends.

The receptor was isolated from a female donor with breast cancer. Some clones in this sample may be carry-over from other donors' samples. The chain was built from TRBV12-3 or TRBV12-4 and TRBJ2-2; TRBD2 is possibly the D segment (5 matching bases). Sequenced sample: axillary lymph node tissue. The DNA sequence reads TGTGCCAGCAGAACTAGTTCGAACACCGGGGAGCTGTTTTTT. Its coded protein is CASRTSSNTGELFF.